This TCR beta chain was recorded in a study of cytomegalovirus exposure and HLA in healthy donors. The donors were members of the validation cohort comprising approximately 110 subjects, separate from the roughly 670-subject first cohort. With respect to this clone: Its antigen is not known.

Findings of the study overall: That first-cohort TCR clusters tended to co-occur in the 120 or so validation repertoires was found in a later analysis.

Using immunoSEQ multiplex PCR, the repertoire was profiled, and TCRdb retains in-frame clones only, with some absent. The data contain over 200,000 clones, approximately 82% of them singletons. Sequencing used PBMCs. This receptor was taken from a young woman in good health and CMV-seronegative.

Written as DNA, the CDR3 is TGTGCCTGGGGGCAGGGGGGGTACGAGCAGTACTTC. Translation gives CAWGQGGYEQYF. This sequence joins TRBV30 and TRBJ2-7, with D perhaps assigned TRBD1 or TRBD2 (7 bases each). The CDR3 contains 12 residues. The V end was cut by 5 bases, the J end by 4 bases, with 12 bases between. Germline CDR1 and CDR2: GTSNPN and SVGIG (reference sequence).